Sequencing of this T cell receptor (beta chain) was carried out in a study of identical twins. There are 15 residues in the CDR3. Germline CDR1 KGHDR, CDR2 SFDVKD. V lost 2 bases and J lost 5; bases outside the gene matches: 3. Via MiXCR, TCRdb re-called the 5' RACE reads, giving one row per CDR3 protein. The sample consists of 1.5 million to 2 million distinct CDR3 sequences, less than 35% of them appearing once. This clonotype was detected many times. Its antigen is as yet unknown. Study results and caveats: Within monozygotic twins, out-of-frame TCR alpha sharing was underestimated by the models.

The V and J genes are TRBV24-1 and TRBJ1-2, with 11 bases matching TRBD1. Sequencing was performed on cord blood. The clonotype originates from a newborn girl in good health. CDR3 coding DNA: TGTGCCACCAGTGATTGGACAGGGGGCGGATATGGCTACACCTTC. This codes for CATSDWTGGGYGYTF.